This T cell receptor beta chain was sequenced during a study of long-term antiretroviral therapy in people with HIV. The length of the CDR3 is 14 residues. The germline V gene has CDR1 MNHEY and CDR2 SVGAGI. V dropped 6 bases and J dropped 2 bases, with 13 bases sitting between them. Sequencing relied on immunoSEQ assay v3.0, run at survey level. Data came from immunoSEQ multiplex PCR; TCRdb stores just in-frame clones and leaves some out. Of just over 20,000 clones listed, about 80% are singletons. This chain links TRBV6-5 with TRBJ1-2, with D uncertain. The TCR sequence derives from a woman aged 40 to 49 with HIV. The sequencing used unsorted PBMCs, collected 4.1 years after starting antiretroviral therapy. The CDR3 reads CASSKLMANYGYTF. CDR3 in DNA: TGTGCCAGCAGCAAGCTTATGGCGAACTATGGCTACACCTTC.